Sequencing of this TCR beta chain was carried out in a study of blood T cell repertoires in COVID-19. In the study overall: Donors in the United States, Italy and Spain gave samples during acute or convalescent COVID-19.

Germline CDR1 and CDR2: LNHDA and SQIVND (reference sequence). This CDR3 comprises 14 residues. V dropped 9 bases and J dropped 2; count of bases not matched to a gene: 2. The protocol was immunoSEQ multiplex PCR, while the TCRdb copy is restricted to in-frame clones and leaves out a portion. This table holds roughly 210,000 clones, around nine tenths found once. This clone was found once. Participants' own reports of clinical history determined their cohort assignment. This chain connects TRBV19 to TRBJ2-3, with 13 bases aligning to TRBD2. This clonotype originated in a man aged 25-45 years in a cohort exposed to, infected with or recovered from COVID-19 (not recorded which). The sequenced sample consisted of PBMCs or T cells enriched from blood (not recorded which). Written as DNA, the CDR3 is TGTGCCAGCGGACTAGCGGGAGACACAGATACGCAGTATTTT. Encoded protein: CASGLAGDTDTQYF.